A selection of T cell receptor beta chains follows, all from one sample in a study of cytotoxic CD8 clonotypes in ibrutinib-treated CLL. Profiling relied on immunoSEQ multiplex PCR, and the TCRdb table lists in-frame clones only, not all of them. Of a few hundred thousand clones in the sample, 70% were seen once. Sequenced here: PBMCs, sampled after 24 months of ibrutinib treatment. The origin of the receptors is a human donor with chronic lymphocytic leukemia. The CDR3 runs from the conserved cysteine through the conserved F or W. Fields, in order: clone size, J gene, CDR3 length, D gene, V gene, CDR3 DNA, CDR3 protein. A D gene is named only where the DNA matches it firmly. Clone sizes are given selectively: once, few, many, or a class where the clone is expanded.

. TRBJ2-1 15 TRBD2 TRBV19 TGTGCCAGTAGTACGGGACTAGCGGGAGACAATGAGCAGTTCTTC CASSTGLAGDNEQFF
. TRBJ2-3 14 . TRBV6-5 TGTGCCAGCAGTTCCTGGGACTTCCCAGATACGCAGTATTTT CASSSWDFPDTQYF
. TRBJ1-4 14 . TRBV28 TGTGCCAGCAGTAACCAGGGGACTAATGAAAAACTGTTTTTT CASSNQGTNEKLFF
. TRBJ2-4 16 . TRBV2 TGTGCCAGCAGCCCCGGCAGGGGACCAGCCAAAAACATTCAGTACTTC CASSPGRGPAKNIQYF
. TRBJ2-2 21 TRBD2 TRBV5-1 TGCGCCAGCAGCCCCGTGGCCCTTACTAGCGGACCTCTTCAAAACACCGGGGAGCTGTTTTTT CASSPVALTSGPLQNTGELFF
. TRBJ1-5 13 . TRBV6-5 TGTGCCAGCACCCAAGCGCCATATCAGCCCCAGCATTTT CASTQAPYQPQHF
. TRBJ2-7 14 . TRBV27 TGTGCCAGCAGTTTCAGGCAGGGGTTCTACGAGCAGTACTTC CASSFRQGFYEQYF
. TRBJ2-3 13 . TRBV9 TGTGCCAGCAGCGTGACTCAAACAGATACGCAGTATTTT CASSVTQTDTQYF
few TRBJ2-1 16 . TRBV15 TGTGCCACCAGCGGTGTTCGGGGAGCACTTAACAATGAGCAGTTCTTC CATSGVRGALNNEQFF
. TRBJ1-2 17 TRBD1 TRBV7-6 TGTGCCAGCAGCTTAGAGTCGGAGGGCAGGGGGCGCGGTGGCTACACCTTC CASSLESEGRGRGGYTF
. TRBJ2-1 13 . TRBV19 TGTGCCAGTGCCCTATTAGGGCTCCATGAGCAGTTCTTC CASALLGLHEQFF
. TRBJ2-1 12 . TRBV9 TGTGCCAGCAGCGTAGGGCACAATGAGCAGTTCTTC CASSVGHNEQFF
. TRBJ1-1 14 . TRBV5-1 TGCGCCAGCAGCTTCGACAGGCTGAACACTGAAGCTTTCTTT CASSFDRLNTEAFF
. TRBJ1-5 15 . TRBV18 TGTGCCAGCTCACCAGTCCAGAATAGCAATCAGCCCCAGCATTTT CASSPVQNSNQPQHF
. TRBJ2-7 14 . TRBV6-5 TGTGCCAGCAGCTTCGGGTCGGGCCCCTACGAGCAGTACTTC CASSFGSGPYEQYF